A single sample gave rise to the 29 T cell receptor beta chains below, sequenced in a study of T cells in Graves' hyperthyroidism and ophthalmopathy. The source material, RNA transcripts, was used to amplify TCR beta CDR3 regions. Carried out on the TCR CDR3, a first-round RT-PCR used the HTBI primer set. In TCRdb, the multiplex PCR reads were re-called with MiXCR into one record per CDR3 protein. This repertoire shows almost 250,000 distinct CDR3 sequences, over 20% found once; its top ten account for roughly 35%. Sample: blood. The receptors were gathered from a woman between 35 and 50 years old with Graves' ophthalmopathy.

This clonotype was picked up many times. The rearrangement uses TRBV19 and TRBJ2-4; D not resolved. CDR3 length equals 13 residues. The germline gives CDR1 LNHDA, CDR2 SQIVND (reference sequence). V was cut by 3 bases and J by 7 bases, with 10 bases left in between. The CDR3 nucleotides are TGTGCCAGTAGTATTGCTAGATTGAACATTCAGTACTTC. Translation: CASSIARLNIQYF.

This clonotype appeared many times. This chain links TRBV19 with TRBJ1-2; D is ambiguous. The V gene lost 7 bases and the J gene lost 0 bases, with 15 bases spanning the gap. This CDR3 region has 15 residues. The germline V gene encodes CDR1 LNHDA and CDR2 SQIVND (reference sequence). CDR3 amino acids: CASTYRVETNYGYTF. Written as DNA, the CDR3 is TGTGCCAGTACGTACCGGGTGGAAACTAACTATGGCTACACCTTC.

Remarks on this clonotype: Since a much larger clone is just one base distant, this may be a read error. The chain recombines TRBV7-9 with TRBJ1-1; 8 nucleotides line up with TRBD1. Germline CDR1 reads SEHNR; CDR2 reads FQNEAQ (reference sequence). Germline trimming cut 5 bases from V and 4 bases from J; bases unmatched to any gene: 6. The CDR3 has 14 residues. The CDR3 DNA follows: TGTGCCAGCAGCGGACAGGGTTTATGCACTGAAGCTTTCTTT. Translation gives CASSGQGLCTEAFF.

CDR3 in DNA: TGTGCCAGCATTTCCGGGACTTTTAACACCGGGGAGCTGTTTTTT. This codes for CASISGTFNTGELFF. V is TRBV6-5 and J is TRBJ2-2; D perhaps matches TRBD2 (6 bases). In germline, CDR1 is MNHEY, CDR2 SVGAGI. The CDR3 is 15 amino acids. The ends were cut back, 7 bases at V and 2 bases at J, with 14 bases in the middle.

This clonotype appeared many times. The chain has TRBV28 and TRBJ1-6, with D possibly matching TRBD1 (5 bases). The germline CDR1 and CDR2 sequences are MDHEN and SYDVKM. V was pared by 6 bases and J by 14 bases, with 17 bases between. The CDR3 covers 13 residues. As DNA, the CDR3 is TGTGCCAGCAGCCTGGGGCCCGTGGTGGCCCTCCACTTT. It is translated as CASSLGPVVALHF.

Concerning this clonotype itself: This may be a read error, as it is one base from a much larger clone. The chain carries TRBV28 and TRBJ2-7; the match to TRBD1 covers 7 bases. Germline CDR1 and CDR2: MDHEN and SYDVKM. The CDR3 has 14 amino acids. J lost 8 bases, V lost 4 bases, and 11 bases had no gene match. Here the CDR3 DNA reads TGTGCCAGCAGTTCGCCAGGGGGAAAGTACAAGCAGTACTTC. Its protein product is CASSSPGGKYKQYF.

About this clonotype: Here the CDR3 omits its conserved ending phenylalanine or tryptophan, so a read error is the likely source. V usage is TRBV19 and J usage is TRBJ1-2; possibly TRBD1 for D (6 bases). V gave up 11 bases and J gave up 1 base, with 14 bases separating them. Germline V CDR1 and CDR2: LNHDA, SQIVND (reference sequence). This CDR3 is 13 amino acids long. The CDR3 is CAAEPGHNYGYTI. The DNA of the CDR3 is TGTGCCGCCGAACCGGGACATAACTATGGCTACACCATC.

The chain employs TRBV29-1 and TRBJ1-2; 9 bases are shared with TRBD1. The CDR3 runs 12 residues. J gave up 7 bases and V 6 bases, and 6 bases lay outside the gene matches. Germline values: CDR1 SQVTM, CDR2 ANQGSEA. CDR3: CSVRTGGFGYTF. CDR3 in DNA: TGCAGCGTGAGAACAGGGGGCTTTGGCTACACCTTC.

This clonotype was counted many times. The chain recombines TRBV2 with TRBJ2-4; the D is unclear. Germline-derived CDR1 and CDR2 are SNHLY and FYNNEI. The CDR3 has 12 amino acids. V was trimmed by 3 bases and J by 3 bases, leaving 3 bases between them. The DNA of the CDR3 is TGTGCCAGCAGTGACGGCAAAAACATTCAGTACTTC. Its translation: CASSDGKNIQYF.

The CDR3 loop reads CSVWVDRMNTEAFF. The CDR3, as DNA: TGCAGCGTTTGGGTGGACAGAATGAACACTGAAGCTTTCTTT. The V gene is TRBV29-1, the J gene TRBJ1-1; a possible D gene is TRBD1 (6 bases). From germline, CDR1 is SQVTM and CDR2 ANQGSEA. This CDR3 region has 14 residues. The V and J ends lost 5 bases and 0 bases respectively, with 13 bases between them. The variable domain in full, completed from reference TRBV29-1 and TRBJ1-1, reads SAVISQKPSRDICQRGTSLTIQCQVDSQVTMMFWYRQQPGQSLTLIATANQGSEATYESGFVIDKFPISRPNLTFSTLTVSNMSPEDSSIYLCSVWVDRMNTEAFFGQGTRLTVV.

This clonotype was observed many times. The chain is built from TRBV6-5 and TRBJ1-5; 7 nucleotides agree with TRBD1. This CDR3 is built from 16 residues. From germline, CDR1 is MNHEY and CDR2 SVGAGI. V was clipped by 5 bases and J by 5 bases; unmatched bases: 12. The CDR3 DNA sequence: TGTGCCAGCAGTCCAGGGGGGAGCAGGGTGGATCAGCCCCAGCATTTT. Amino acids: CASSPGGSRVDQPQHF.

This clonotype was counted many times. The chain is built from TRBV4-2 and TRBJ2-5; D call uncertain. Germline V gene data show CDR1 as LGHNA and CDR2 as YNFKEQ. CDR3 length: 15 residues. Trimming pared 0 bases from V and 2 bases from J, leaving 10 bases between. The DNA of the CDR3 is TGTGCCAGCAGCCAAGATCTGGACGGGCAAGAGACCCAGTACTTC. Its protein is CASSQDLDGQETQYF.

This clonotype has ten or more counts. The DNA of the CDR3 is TGTGCCAGCAGCAACGACAGGGGAAGCCCCTATGGCTACACCTTC. Protein: CASSNDRGSPYGYTF. This sequence joins TRBV28 and TRBJ1-2; TRBD1 matches at 8 bases. The ends lost 6 bases at V and 4 bases at J; junction bases unmatched: 10. Germline-derived CDR1 and CDR2 are MDHEN and SYDVKM. The CDR3 runs 15 residues.

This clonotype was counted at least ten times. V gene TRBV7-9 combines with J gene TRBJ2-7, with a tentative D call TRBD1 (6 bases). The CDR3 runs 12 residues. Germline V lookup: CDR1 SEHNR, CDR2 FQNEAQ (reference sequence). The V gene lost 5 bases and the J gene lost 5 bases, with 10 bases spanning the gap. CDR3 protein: CASSPGTHEQYF. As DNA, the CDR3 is TGTGCCAGCAGCCCAGGGACACACGAGCAGTACTTC.

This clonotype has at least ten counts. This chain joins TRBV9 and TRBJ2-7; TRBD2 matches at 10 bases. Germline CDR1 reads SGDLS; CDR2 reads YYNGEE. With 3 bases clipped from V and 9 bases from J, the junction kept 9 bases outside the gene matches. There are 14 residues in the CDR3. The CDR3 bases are TGTGCCAGCAGCGGGACTAGCGGTAACTCTCGGCAGTACTTC. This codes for CASSGTSGNSRQYF. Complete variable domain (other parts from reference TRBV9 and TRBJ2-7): DSGVTQTPKHLITATGQRVTLRCSPRSGDLSVYWYQQSLDQGLQFLIQYYNGEERAKGNILERFSAQQFPDLHSELNLSSLELGDSALYFCASSGTSGNSRQYFGPGTRLTVT.

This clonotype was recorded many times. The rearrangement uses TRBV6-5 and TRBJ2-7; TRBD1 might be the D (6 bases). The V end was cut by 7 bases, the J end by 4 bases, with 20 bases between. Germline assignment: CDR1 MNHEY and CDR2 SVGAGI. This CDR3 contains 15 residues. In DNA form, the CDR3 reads TGTGCCAGCAATCAGAGGGGGTTTAATACTTACGAGCAGTACTTC. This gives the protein CASNQRGFNTYEQYF.

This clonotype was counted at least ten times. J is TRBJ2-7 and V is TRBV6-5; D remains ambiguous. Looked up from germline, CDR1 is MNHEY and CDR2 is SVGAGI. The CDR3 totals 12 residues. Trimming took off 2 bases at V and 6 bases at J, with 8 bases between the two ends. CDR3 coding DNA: TGTGCCAGCAGTTACGGTGGGGTCGAGCAGTACTTC. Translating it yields CASSYGGVEQYF.

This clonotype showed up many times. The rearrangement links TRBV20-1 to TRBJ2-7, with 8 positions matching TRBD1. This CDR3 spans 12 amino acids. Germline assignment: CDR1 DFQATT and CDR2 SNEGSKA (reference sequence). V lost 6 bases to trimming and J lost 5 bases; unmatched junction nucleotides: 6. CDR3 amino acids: CSATPTGDEQYF. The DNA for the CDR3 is TGCAGTGCAACCCCGACAGGGGACGAGCAGTACTTC.

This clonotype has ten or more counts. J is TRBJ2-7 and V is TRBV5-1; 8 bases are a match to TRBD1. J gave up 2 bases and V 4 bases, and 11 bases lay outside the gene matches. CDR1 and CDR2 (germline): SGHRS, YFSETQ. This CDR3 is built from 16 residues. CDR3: CASSHSAGGTAYEQYF. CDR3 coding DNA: TGCGCCAGCAGCCATTCTGCAGGGGGCACAGCCTACGAGCAGTACTTC.

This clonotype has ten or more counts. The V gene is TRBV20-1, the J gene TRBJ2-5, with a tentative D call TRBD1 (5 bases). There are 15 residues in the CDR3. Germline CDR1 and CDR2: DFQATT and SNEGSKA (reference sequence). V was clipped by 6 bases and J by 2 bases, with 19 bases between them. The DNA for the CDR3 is TGCAGTGCCGGAGCGCAGGGTTCCGGGCAAGAGACCCAGTACTTC. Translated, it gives CSAGAQGSGQETQYF.

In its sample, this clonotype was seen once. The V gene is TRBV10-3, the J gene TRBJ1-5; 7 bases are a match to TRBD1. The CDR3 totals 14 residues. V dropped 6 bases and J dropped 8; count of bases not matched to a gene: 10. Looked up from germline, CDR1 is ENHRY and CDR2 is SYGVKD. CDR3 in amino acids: CAISGEGAMKPQHF. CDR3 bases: TGTGCCATCAGCGGAGAGGGGGCAATGAAGCCCCAGCATTTT.

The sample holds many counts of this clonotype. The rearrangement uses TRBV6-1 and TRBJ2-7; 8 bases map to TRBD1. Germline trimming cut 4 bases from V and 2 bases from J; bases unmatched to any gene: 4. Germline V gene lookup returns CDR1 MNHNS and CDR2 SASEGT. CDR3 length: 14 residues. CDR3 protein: CASSGTGPAYEQYF. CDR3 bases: TGTGCCAGCAGTGGGACAGGGCCGGCCTACGAGCAGTACTTC.

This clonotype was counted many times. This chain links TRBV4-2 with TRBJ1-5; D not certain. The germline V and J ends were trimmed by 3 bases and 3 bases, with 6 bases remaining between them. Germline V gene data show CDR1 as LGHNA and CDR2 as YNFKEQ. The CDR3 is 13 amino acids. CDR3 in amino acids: CASSQGINQPQHF. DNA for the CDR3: TGTGCCAGCAGCCAGGGAATCAATCAGCCCCAGCATTTT.

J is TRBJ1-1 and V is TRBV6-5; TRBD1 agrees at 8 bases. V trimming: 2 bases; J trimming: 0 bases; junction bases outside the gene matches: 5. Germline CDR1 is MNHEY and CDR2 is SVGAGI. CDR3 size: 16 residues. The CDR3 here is CASSYDPGQVNTEAFF. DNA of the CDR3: TGTGCCAGCAGTTACGACCCGGGACAGGTGAACACTGAAGCTTTCTTT.

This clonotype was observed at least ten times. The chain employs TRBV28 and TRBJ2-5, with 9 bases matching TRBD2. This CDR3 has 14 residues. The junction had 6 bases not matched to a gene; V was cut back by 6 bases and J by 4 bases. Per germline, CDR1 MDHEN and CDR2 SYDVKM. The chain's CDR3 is CASSEGLAGETQYF. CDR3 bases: TGTGCCAGCAGCGAGGGACTAGCAGGAGAGACCCAGTACTTC.

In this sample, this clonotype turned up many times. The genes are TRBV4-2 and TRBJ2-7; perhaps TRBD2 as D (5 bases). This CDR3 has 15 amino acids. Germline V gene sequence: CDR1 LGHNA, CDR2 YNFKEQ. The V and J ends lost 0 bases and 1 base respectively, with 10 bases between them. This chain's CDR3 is CASSQDPVASYEQYF. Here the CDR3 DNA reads TGTGCCAGCAGCCAAGATCCAGTAGCGTCCTACGAGCAGTACTTC.

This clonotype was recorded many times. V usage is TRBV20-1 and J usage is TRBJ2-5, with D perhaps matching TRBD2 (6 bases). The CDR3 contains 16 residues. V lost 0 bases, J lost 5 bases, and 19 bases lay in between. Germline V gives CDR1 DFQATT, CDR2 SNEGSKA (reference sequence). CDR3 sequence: CSARESGGPLGETQYF. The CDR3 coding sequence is TGCAGTGCTAGAGAATCCGGGGGACCCCTAGGGGAGACCCAGTACTTC.

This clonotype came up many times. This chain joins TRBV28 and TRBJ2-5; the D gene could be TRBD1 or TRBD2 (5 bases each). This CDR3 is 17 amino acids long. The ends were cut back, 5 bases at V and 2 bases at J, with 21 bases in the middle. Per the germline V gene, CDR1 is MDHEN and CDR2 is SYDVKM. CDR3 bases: TGTGCCAGCAGTGCCCGCTCGCTGGGGGAACCTCAAGAGACCCAGTACTTC. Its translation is CASSARSLGEPQETQYF.

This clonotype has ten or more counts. The CDR3 sequence: CASSSYLDRVSDTQYF. As DNA, the CDR3 is TGTGCCAGCAGTTCTTACCTCGACAGGGTCTCAGATACGCAGTATTTT. This chain connects TRBV28 to TRBJ2-3; 7 positions agree with TRBD1. V dropped 4 bases and J dropped 4; count of bases not matched to a gene: 11. This CDR3 contains 16 residues. The germline V gene encodes CDR1 MDHEN and CDR2 SYDVKM.